The 10 T cell receptor beta chains in this list originate from one sample, sequenced in a study of blood T cells in healthy people across ages. With a J-beta primer mix and a sample-barcoded 5' primer, a second PCR ran about 6 to 11 cycles. MiXCR was run by TCRdb on the 5' RACE reads, yielding one entry per CDR3 protein. The sample records 1.5 million or so distinct CDR3 sequences, less than 45% being singletons. The source material was blood. These receptors were taken from a young woman in good health.

V is TRBV4-3 and J is TRBJ2-5; the D is unclear. Germline V gene sequence: CDR1 LGHNA, CDR2 YSLEER. The CDR3 totals 12 residues. Trimming cost V 9 bases and J 3 bases, with 11 bases left between them. The CDR3 here is CARQPNKETQYF. CDR3 nucleotides: TGCGCCAGACAACCTAATAAAGAGACCCAGTACTTC.

The chain combines TRBV29-1 with TRBJ1-1, with TRBD1 identical over 8 bases. CDR3 length: 12 residues. Germline values: CDR1 SQVTM, CDR2 ANQGSEA. The ends lost 3 bases at V and 6 bases at J; junction bases unmatched: 3. The CDR3 nucleotides are TGCAGCGTTGAGACAGGGGCAGCTGAAGCTTTCTTT. Residues: CSVETGAAEAFF.

This clonotype was counted once. The chain recombines TRBV12-3 or TRBV12-4 with TRBJ1-3; D is possibly TRBD1 (5 bases). The CDR3 is 15 amino acids. Trimming cost V 4 bases and J 8 bases, with 18 bases left between them. The CDR3 sequence: CASSYVQGPQDTIYF. For the CDR3, the DNA is TGTGCCAGCAGTTACGTGCAGGGACCCCAAGACACCATATATTTT.

This clonotype was observed once. One end of the junction is discordant with germline, which a read error may explain. This chain uses TRBV28 with TRBJ2-3; 8 bases align to TRBD2. Germline lookup yields CDR1 MDHEN and CDR2 SYDVKM. This CDR3 comprises 17 residues. The CDR3 coding sequence is TGTGCCAGCAGTTACGTGAGGGCGGGGGGTAGCACAGATACGCGGTATTTT. It translates to CASSYVRAGGSTDTRYF. Full variable domain (outside the CDR3, taken from reference TRBV28 and TRBJ2-3): DVKVTQSSRYLVKRTGEKVFLECVQDMDHENMFWYRQDPGLGLRLIYFSYDVKMKEKGDIPEGYSVSREKKERFSLILESASTNQTSMYLCASSYVRAGGSTDTRYFGPGTRLTVL.

V and J are TRBV10-3 and TRBJ2-7; D remains ambiguous. This CDR3 region has 13 residues. Germline V CDR1 and CDR2: ENHRY, SYGVKD. V lost 3 bases to trimming and J lost 5 bases, with 11 bases between them. The CDR3 sequence: CAISDPPSDEQYF. CDR3 sequence (DNA): TGTGCCATCAGTGACCCCCCTTCCGACGAGCAGTACTTC.

The chain carries TRBV12-3 or TRBV12-4 and TRBJ2-1; D gene ambiguous. The CDR3 runs 14 residues. V lost 5 bases to trimming and J lost 4 bases, with 12 bases between them. The CDR3 protein is CASSPSLVYNEQFF. The DNA of the CDR3 is TGTGCCAGCAGTCCGTCCCTAGTGTACAATGAGCAGTTCTTC.

Concerning this clonotype: At one boundary the junction diverges from the germline segment, which might be a read error. The V gene is TRBV27, the J gene TRBJ2-3, with 13 nucleotides matching TRBD2. The CDR3 is 17 amino acids. Germline lookup yields CDR1 MNHEY and CDR2 SMNVEV (reference sequence). Here the CDR3 reads CTSSAAGLAGATDTQYF. The CDR3, as DNA: TGCACCAGCAGTGCCGCCGGACTAGCGGGAGCAACAGATACGCAGTATTTT.

This clonotype was seen only a few times. The chain is built from TRBV28 and TRBJ2-7; D gene ambiguous. CDR3 length: 13 residues. Germline values: CDR1 MDHEN, CDR2 SYDVKM. V lost 4 bases and J lost 3, with 10 bases in between. CDR3 sequence: CASSSPGIYEQYF. Written as DNA, the CDR3 is TGTGCCAGCAGTTCTCCAGGAATCTACGAGCAGTACTTC.

The V and J genes are TRBV13 and TRBJ2-4, with D unresolved. The DNA end is more similar to TRBJ2-7, so the J call may be wrong. Germline V gene lookup returns CDR1 PRHDT and CDR2 FYEKMQ (reference sequence). The CDR3 runs to 14 residues. CDR3 region: CASSLGQILYEQYF. The CDR3 nucleotides read TGTGCCAGCAGCTTAGGCCAGATCCTCTACGAGCAGTACTTC.

This clonotype was picked up a small number of times. The chain joins TRBV4-3 to TRBJ2-1; 7 bases are a match to TRBD1. The germline CDR1 and CDR2 sequences are LGHNA and YSLEER. This CDR3 region has 14 residues. Germline trimming cut 5 bases from V and 6 bases from J; bases unmatched to any gene: 7. DNA of the CDR3: TGCGCCAGCAGCTTCCAGACAGGGCCCAATGAGCAGTTCTTC. Translating gives CASSFQTGPNEQFF.